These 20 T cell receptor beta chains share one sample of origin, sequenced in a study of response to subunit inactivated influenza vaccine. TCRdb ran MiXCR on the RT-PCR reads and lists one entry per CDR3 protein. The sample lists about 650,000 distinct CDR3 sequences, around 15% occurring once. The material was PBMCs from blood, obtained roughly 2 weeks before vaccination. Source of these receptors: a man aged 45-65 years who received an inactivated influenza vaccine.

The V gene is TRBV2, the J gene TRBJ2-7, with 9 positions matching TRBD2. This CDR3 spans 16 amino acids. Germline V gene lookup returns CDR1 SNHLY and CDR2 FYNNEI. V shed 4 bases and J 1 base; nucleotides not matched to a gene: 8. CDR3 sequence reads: CASSALAGASSYEQYF. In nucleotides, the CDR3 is TGTGCCAGCAGTGCTTTAGCGGGGGCCTCTTCCTACGAGCAGTACTTC.

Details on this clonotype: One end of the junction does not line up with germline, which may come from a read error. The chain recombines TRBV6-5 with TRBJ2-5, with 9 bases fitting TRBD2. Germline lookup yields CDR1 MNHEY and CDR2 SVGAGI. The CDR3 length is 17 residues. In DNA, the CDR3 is TGTGCCAGCAGTTACGGGTCGACTAGCGGACTAAGAGAGGCCCAGTACTTC. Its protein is CASSYGSTSGLREAQYF.

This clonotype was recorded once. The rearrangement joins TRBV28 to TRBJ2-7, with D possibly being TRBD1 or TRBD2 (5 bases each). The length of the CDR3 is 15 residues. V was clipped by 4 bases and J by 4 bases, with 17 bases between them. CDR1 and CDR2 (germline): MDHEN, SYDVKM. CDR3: CASSSWLRGIYEQYF. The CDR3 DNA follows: TGTGCCAGCAGTTCGTGGTTGAGGGGTATTTACGAGCAGTACTTC.

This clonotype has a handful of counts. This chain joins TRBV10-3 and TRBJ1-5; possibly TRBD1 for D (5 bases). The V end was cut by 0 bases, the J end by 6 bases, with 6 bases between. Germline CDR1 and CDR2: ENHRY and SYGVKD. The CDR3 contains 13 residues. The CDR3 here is CAISESTGQPQHF. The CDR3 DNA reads TGTGCCATCAGTGAGTCTACAGGTCAGCCCCAGCATTTT.

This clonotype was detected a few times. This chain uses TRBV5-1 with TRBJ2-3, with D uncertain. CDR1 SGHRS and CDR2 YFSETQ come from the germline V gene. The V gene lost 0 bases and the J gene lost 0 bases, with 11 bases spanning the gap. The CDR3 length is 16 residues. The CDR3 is CASSLEPGPSTDTQYF. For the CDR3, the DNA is TGCGCCAGCAGCTTGGAGCCCGGCCCTAGCACAGATACGCAGTATTTT.

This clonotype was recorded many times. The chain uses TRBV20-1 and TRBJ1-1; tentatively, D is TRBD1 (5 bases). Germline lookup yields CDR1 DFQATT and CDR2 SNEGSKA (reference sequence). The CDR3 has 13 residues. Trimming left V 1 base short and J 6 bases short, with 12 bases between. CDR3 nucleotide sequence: TGCAGTGCTAGAGGTAGGGGACGCGCTGAAGCTTTCTTT. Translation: CSARGRGRAEAFF.

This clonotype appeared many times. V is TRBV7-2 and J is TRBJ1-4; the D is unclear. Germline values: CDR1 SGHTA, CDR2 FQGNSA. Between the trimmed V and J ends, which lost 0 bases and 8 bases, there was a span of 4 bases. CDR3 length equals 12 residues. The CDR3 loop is CASSLAQEKLFF. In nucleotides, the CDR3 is TGTGCCAGCAGCTTAGCGCAGGAAAAACTGTTTTTT.

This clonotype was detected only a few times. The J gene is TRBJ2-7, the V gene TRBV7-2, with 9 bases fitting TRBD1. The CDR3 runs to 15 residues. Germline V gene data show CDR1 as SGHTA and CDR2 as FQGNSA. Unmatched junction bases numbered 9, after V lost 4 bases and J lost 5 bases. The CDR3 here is CASSSYRGPNDEQYF. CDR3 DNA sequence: TGTGCCAGCAGCTCATACAGGGGGCCAAATGACGAGCAGTACTTC.

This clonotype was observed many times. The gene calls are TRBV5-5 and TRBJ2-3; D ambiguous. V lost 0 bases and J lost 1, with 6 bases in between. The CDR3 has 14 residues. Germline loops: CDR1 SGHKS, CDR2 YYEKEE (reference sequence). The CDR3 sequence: CASSLGLRTDTQYF. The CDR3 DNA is TGTGCCAGCAGCTTGGGGCTACGCACAGATACGCAGTATTTT.

CDR3 nucleotides: TGTGCCAGCAGTTTACGACTAGCGGGGGGCCCAGAGCAGTTCTTC. It is translated as CASSLRLAGGPEQFF. V usage is TRBV27 and J usage is TRBJ2-1; 13 positions agree with TRBD2. The CDR3 has 15 residues. Trimming took 2 bases from V and 10 from J; bases not matched to a gene: 5. CDR1 and CDR2 from the germline V gene are MNHEY and SMNVEV (reference sequence).

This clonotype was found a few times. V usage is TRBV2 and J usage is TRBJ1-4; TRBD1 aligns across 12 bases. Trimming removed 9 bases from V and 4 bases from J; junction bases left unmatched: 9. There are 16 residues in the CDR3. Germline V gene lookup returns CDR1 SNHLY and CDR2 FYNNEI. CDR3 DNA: TGTGCCAGTCAGCGGGACAGGGGGCGCGGTAATGAAAAACTGTTTTTT. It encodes CASQRDRGRGNEKLFF.

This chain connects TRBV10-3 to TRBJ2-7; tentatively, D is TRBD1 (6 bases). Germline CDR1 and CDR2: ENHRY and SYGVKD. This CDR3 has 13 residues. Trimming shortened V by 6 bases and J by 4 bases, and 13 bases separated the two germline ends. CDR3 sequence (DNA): TGTGCCATCAGCCACGGACAGAAATACGAGCAGTACTTC. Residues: CAISHGQKYEQYF.

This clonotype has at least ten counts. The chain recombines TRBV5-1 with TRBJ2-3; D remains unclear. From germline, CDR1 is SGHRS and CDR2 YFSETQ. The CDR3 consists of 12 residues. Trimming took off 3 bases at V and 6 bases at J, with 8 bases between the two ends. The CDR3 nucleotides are TGCGCCAGCAGCTCCAGTATGGATACGCAGTATTTT. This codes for CASSSSMDTQYF.

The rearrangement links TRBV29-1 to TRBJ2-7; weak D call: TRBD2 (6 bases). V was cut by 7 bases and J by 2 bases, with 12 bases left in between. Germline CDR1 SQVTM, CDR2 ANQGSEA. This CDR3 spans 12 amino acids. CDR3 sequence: CSGLGGAYEQYF. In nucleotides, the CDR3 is TGCAGCGGCTTGGGGGGTGCCTACGAGCAGTACTTC.

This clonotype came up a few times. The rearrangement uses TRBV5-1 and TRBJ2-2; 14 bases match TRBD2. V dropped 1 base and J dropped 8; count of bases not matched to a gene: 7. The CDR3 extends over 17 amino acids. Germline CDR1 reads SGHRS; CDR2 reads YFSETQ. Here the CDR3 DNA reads TGCGCCAGCAGCTTGTTAGTGGGACTAGCGGGAGCTGGGGAGCTGTTTTTT. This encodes CASSLLVGLAGAGELFF.

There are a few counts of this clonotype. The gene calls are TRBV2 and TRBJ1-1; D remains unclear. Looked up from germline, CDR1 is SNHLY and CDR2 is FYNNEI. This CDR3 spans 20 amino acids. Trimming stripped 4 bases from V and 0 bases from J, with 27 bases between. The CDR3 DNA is TGTGCCAGCAGTGTCCCTCTCCTGTCTGCGGGCGTAAGCATGAACACTGAAGCTTTCTTT. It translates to CASSVPLLSAGVSMNTEAFF. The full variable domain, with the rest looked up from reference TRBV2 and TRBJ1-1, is EPEVTQTPSHQVTQMGQEVILRCVPISNHLYFYWYRQILGQKVEFLVSFYNNEISEKSEIFDDQFSVERPDGSNFTLKIRSTKLEDSAMYFCASSVPLLSAGVSMNTEAFFGQGTRLTVV.

CDR3 DNA sequence: TGTGCCAGCGAGACAGGCGTGGAGCTGTTTTTT. Its translation: CASETGVELFF. The J gene is TRBJ2-2, the V gene TRBV12-3 or TRBV12-4; possibly TRBD1 for D (6 bases). This CDR3 has 11 residues. The ends were cut back, 8 bases at V and 10 bases at J, with 11 bases in the middle.

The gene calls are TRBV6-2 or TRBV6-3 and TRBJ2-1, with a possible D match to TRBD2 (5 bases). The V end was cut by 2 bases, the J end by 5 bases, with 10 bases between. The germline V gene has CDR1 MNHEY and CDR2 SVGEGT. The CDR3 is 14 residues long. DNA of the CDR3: TGTGCCAGCAGTTACAGAGCGGCAAACAATGAGCAGTTCTTC. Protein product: CASSYRAANNEQFF.

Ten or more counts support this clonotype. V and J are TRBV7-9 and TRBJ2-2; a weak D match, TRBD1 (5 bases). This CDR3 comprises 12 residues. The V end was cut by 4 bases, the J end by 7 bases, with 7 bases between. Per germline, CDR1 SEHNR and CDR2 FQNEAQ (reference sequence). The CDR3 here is CASSSQGGELFF. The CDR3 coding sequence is TGTGCCAGCAGCTCGCAGGGCGGGGAGCTGTTTTTT.

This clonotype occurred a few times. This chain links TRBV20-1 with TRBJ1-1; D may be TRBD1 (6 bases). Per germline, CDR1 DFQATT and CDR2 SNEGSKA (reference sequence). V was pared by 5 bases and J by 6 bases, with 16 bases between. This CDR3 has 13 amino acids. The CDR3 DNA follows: TGCAGTGCTCCCGGGGAGGGGGGGGCTGAAGCTTTCTTT. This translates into CSAPGEGGAEAFF.